These 19 T cell receptor beta chains share one sample of origin, sequenced in a study of beta chain features in type 1 diabetes. Study-wide findings and caveats: A moderate, significant TCRB CDR3 shortening appeared in type 1 diabetes across four CD4+ subsets.

Antigens of these TCRs are unknown. The isolated RNA, all of it, was reverse transcribed, so expressed TCRB transcripts were what got sequenced. Sequenced by immunoSEQ multiplex PCR; TCRdb stores in-frame clones only, minus some. The repertoire holds 630,000 or so clones, with over 12% as singletons. The sample was naive CD4+ T cells from blood. The receptors derive from a man aged 18 to 35 with type 1 diabetes.

The chain links TRBV7-9 to TRBJ2-1; tentative D call: TRBD2 (6 bases). Germline V gene lookup returns CDR1 SEHNR and CDR2 FQNEAQ (reference sequence). Trimming left V 6 bases short and J 12 bases short, with 15 bases between. The length of the CDR3 is 12 residues. The CDR3 here is CASRLGGDGQFF. The CDR3 bases are TGTGCCAGCAGGCTGGGCGGGGATGGGCAGTTCTTC.

The chain has TRBV18 and TRBJ2-7; 8 bases are shared with TRBD2. The trim removed 6 bases at V and 1 base at J, leaving 2 bases unmatched. Looked up from germline, CDR1 is KGHSH and CDR2 is LQKENI. This CDR3 spans 13 amino acids. DNA of the CDR3: TGTGCCAGCTCGCGGGGGGCATCCTACGAGCAGTACTTC. The encoded protein is CASSRGASYEQYF.

This sequence joins TRBV14 and TRBJ1-1; possible D gene TRBD1, 5 bases. The ends were cut back, 4 bases at V and 5 bases at J, with 14 bases in the middle. The CDR3 runs 14 residues. Germline V gene sequence: CDR1 SGHDN, CDR2 FVKESK. This CDR3 reads CASSPGHYGTEAFF. CDR3 sequence (DNA): TGTGCCAGCAGCCCTGGACATTATGGGACTGAAGCTTTCTTT. Variable domain in full (rest from reference TRBV14 and TRBJ1-1): EAGVTQFPSHSVIEKGQTVTLRCDPISGHDNLYWYRRVMGKEIKFLLHFVKESKQDESGMPNNRFLAERTGGTYSTLKVQPAELEDSGVYFCASSPGHYGTEAFFGQGTRLTVV.

The chain combines TRBV5-1 with TRBJ2-2; 7 bases are shared with TRBD2. V shed 4 bases and J 1 base; nucleotides not matched to a gene: 7. Germline V gene data show CDR1 as SGHRS and CDR2 as YFSETQ. This CDR3 has 16 amino acids. The CDR3 reads CASSQGASGNTGELFF. The CDR3 DNA reads TGCGCCAGCAGCCAAGGGGCTAGCGGGAACACCGGGGAGCTGTTTTTT.

This clone was recorded a few times. The gene calls are TRBV29-1 and TRBJ1-5, with TRBD1 matching over 10 bases. V was clipped by 5 bases and J by 5 bases; unmatched bases: 3. The CDR3 is made up of 13 amino acids. Germline CDR1 reads SQVTM; CDR2 reads ANQGSEA. CDR3 sequence: CSVRGQGDQPQHF. For the CDR3, the DNA is TGCAGCGTTCGCGGACAGGGGGATCAGCCCCAGCATTTT. Filled out from reference TRBV29-1 and TRBJ1-5, the complete variable domain reads SAVISQKPSRDICQRGTSLTIQCQVDSQVTMMFWYRQQPGQSLTLIATANQGSEATYESGFVIDKFPISRPNLTFSTLTVSNMSPEDSSIYLCSVRGQGDQPQHFGDGTRLSIL.

This clone was detected only a few times. V gene TRBV7-9 combines with J gene TRBJ1-1; no firm D call. Germline assignment: CDR1 SEHNR and CDR2 FQNEAQ (reference sequence). V gave up 1 base and J gave up 7 bases, with 4 bases separating them. This CDR3 contains 11 residues. CDR3 sequence (DNA): TGTGCCAGCAGCTTAGACAGTGAAGCTTTCTTT. It specifies CASSLDSEAFF.

The rearrangement uses TRBV29-1 and TRBJ1-4; D remains ambiguous. CDR1 is SQVTM and CDR2 is ANQGSEA in the germline V gene. V gave up 6 bases and J gave up 4 bases, with 18 bases separating them. The CDR3 is 15 residues long. The CDR3 sequence: CSVDLGSAGNEKLFF. The CDR3 DNA is TGCAGCGTCGACTTAGGGTCAGCGGGTAATGAAAAACTGTTTTTT.

In this sample, this clone turned up a few times. The chain links TRBV6-5 to TRBJ2-1; 9 nucleotides align to TRBD2. Losses at the gene ends were 0 bases for V and 6 bases for J; bases not matched to a gene: 6. Per germline, CDR1 MNHEY and CDR2 SVGAGI. The CDR3 runs 16 residues. CDR3 DNA: TGTGCCAGCAGTTACTCTATAGCGGGAGTCCGCAATGAGCAGTTCTTC. Protein sequence: CASSYSIAGVRNEQFF.

The chain employs TRBV7-8 and TRBJ2-3, with D unresolved. Trimming left V 3 bases short and J 0 bases short, with 13 bases between. Germline CDR1 is SGHVS and CDR2 is FQNEAQ. This CDR3 contains 16 residues. CDR3 in DNA: TGTGCCAGCAGCTTTTACATGGCAGACAGCACAGATACGCAGTATTTT. Its protein is CASSFYMADSTDTQYF.

V is TRBV9 and J is TRBJ2-3, with D perhaps matching TRBD1 (6 bases). Germline V gene data show CDR1 as SGDLS and CDR2 as YYNGEE. V was cut by 0 bases and J by 2 bases, with 10 bases left in between. The CDR3 spans 15 residues. The CDR3 spells CASSVGAGVTDTQYF. CDR3 nucleotide sequence: TGTGCCAGCAGCGTAGGGGCAGGGGTCACAGATACGCAGTATTTT.

This rearrangement joins TRBV4-3 to TRBJ2-7; TRBD1 might be the D (5 bases). V dropped 4 bases and J dropped 1 base, with 14 bases sitting between them. The CDR3 is 15 amino acids. Germline CDR1 is LGHNA and CDR2 is YSLEER. For the CDR3, the DNA is TGCGCCAGCAGCCCAATCGGAGCAGGGTCCTACGAGCAGTACTTC. Translation: CASSPIGAGSYEQYF.

The chain employs TRBV27 and TRBJ2-7; TRBD1 agrees at 12 bases. With 4 bases clipped from V and 3 bases from J, the junction kept 4 bases outside the gene matches. Germline CDR1 reads MNHEY; CDR2 reads SMNVEV (reference sequence). The CDR3 runs to 15 residues. CDR3 in amino acids: CASSSGTGGFYEQYF. The CDR3 DNA is TGTGCCAGCAGTTCCGGGACAGGGGGCTTCTACGAGCAGTACTTC.

This clone was counted only a few times. The rearrangement uses TRBV6-5 and TRBJ2-4, with a weak D call TRBD2 (6 bases). Per the germline V gene, CDR1 is MNHEY and CDR2 is SVGAGI. The CDR3 has 14 residues. V shed 8 bases and J shed 1 base, with 12 bases lying between them. The CDR3 DNA reads TGTGCCAGCCTCAGAAGCGGGGCCAAAAACATTCAGTACTTC. It codes for CASLRSGAKNIQYF.

This clone has only a few counts. The chain is built from TRBV30 and TRBJ2-5; D is uncertain. The CDR3 spans 13 residues. Trimming took off 4 bases at V and 1 base at J, with 10 bases between the two ends. CDR1 is GTSNPN and CDR2 is SVGIG in the germline V gene (reference sequence). CDR3 loop: CAWNGRPQETQYF. The CDR3 DNA reads as TGTGCCTGGAATGGACGTCCCCAAGAGACCCAGTACTTC.

This rearrangement joins TRBV5-4 to TRBJ2-2, with 7 bases that match TRBD2. The V gene end was trimmed by 4 bases and the J gene end by 7 bases; junction bases not matched to a gene: 16. This CDR3 region has 17 residues. The germline V gene encodes CDR1 SGHNT and CDR2 YYREEE (reference sequence). The CDR3 protein is CASSPVLGGRSDGELFF. CDR3 nucleotides: TGTGCCAGCAGCCCGGTACTAGGCGGGAGAAGCGACGGGGAGCTGTTTTTT. Full variable domain (remainder filled in from reference TRBV5-4 and TRBJ2-2): ETGVTQSPTHLIKTRGQQVTLRCSSQSGHNTVSWYQQALGQGPQFIFQYYREEENGRGNFPPRFSGLQFPNYSSELNVNALELDDSALYLCASSPVLGGRSDGELFFGEGSRLTVL.

This clone was picked up a small number of times. A junction end diverges from the germline sequence, so it may reflect a read error. This chain joins TRBV7-7 and TRBJ2-5, with a possible D match to TRBD1 (5 bases). Germline V lookup: CDR1 SSHAT, CDR2 FNYEAQ (reference sequence). This CDR3 contains 15 residues. DNA for the CDR3: TGTGCTAGCAGCTTCAGACAGATGCATGGTGAGACCCAGTACTTC. Translating gives CASSFRQMHGETQYF.

This clone was counted a few times. This chain joins TRBV29-1 and TRBJ2-1, with 9 positions matching TRBD1. The germline gives CDR1 SQVTM, CDR2 ANQGSEA. The CDR3 covers 16 residues. V was pared by 2 bases and J by 6 bases, with 11 bases of the junction left unmatched. As DNA, the CDR3 is TGCAGCGTTGAACGTACCGGGACAGGGTTTGTCAATGAGCAGTTCTTC. Translation gives CSVERTGTGFVNEQFF.

The chain carries TRBV30 and TRBJ2-7; TRBD1 matches at 8 bases. The germline gives CDR1 GTSNPN, CDR2 SVGIG (reference sequence). The junction had 12 bases not matched to a gene; V was cut back by 3 bases and J by 2 bases. CDR3 length: 16 amino acids. The CDR3 sequence is CAWRVWTGQGAYEQYF. CDR3 coding DNA: TGTGCCTGGAGGGTTTGGACCGGACAGGGCGCCTACGAGCAGTACTTC.

This chain connects TRBV7-9 to TRBJ1-5; the D is unclear. V lost 4 bases and J 5 bases, leaving 9 bases between the germline ends. The CDR3 is 13 residues long. CDR1 and CDR2 from the germline V gene are SEHNR and FQNEAQ (reference sequence). CDR3 DNA: TGTGCCAGCAGCTCACGGGCGTATCAGCCCCAGCATTTT. Its protein product is CASSSRAYQPQHF.